The 24 T cell receptor beta chains given below trace back to one sample, sequenced in a study of cytomegalovirus exposure and HLA in healthy donors. A multiplex PCR was run with 60 Vbeta primers and 13 Jbeta primers. The data were produced by immunoSEQ multiplex PCR, yet TCRdb's version contains in-frame clones alone and is incomplete. The data show a few hundred thousand clones, about three quarters seen once. The specimen sequenced was PBMCs. The receptors shown here come from a man between 18 and 29 years old in good health and CMV-seronegative.

Here the CDR3 reads CASSDDNRGKTQYF. The CDR3 region has the DNA TGTGCCAGCAGTGATGATAACAGGGGGAAGACCCAGTACTTC. The chain links TRBV6-4 to TRBJ2-5; 8 nucleotides line up with TRBD1. The CDR3 is 14 residues long. The trim removed 3 bases at V and 6 bases at J, leaving 6 bases unmatched. From germline, CDR1 is MRHNA and CDR2 SNTAGT.

V is TRBV28 and J is TRBJ2-7; D is perhaps TRBD1 (6 bases). Germline assignment: CDR1 MDHEN and CDR2 SYDVKM. The CDR3 has 15 residues. The V gene lost 0 bases and the J gene lost 7 bases, with 16 bases spanning the gap. The CDR3 DNA sequence: TGTGCCAGCAGTTTATGGGGGGCTACCGGCTTGGAGCAGTACTTC. This codes for CASSLWGATGLEQYF.

CDR3 residues: CASSHGGRDTQYF. In DNA, the CDR3 is TGCGCCAGCAGCCATGGGGGGAGGGATACGCAGTATTTT. The V gene is TRBV4-1, the J gene TRBJ2-3; tentatively, D is TRBD2 (6 bases). CDR3 length equals 13 residues. Trimming took 3 bases from V and 6 from J, leaving 10 bases between them. Germline values: CDR1 MGHRA, CDR2 YSYEKL.

This chain joins TRBV4-2 and TRBJ2-1; 10 nucleotides agree with TRBD2. The CDR3 has 16 amino acids. From germline, CDR1 is LGHNA and CDR2 YNFKEQ. The ends lost 1 base at V and 7 bases at J; junction bases unmatched: 7. CDR3 nucleotide sequence: TGTGCCAGCAGCCAAGCTGGAATAGCGGGAGGAAATGAGCAGTTCTTC. It is translated as CASSQAGIAGGNEQFF.

This clone has just a few counts. The chain links TRBV27 to TRBJ2-3; 7 bases are a match to TRBD2. CDR3 length equals 15 residues. Germline trimming cut 2 bases from V and 2 bases from J; bases unmatched to any gene: 4. In germline, CDR1 is MNHEY, CDR2 SMNVEV (reference sequence). The CDR3 DNA sequence: TGTGCCAGCAGTTTAGGACTAGAGCTCACAGATACGCAGTATTTT. It encodes CASSLGLELTDTQYF.

In the case of this clone: The junction departs from the called germline gene at one end, perhaps through a read error. This chain joins TRBV7-9 and TRBJ1-2; unclear D gene. The CDR3 length is 13 residues. Germline CDR1 SEHNR, CDR2 FQNEAQ (reference sequence). The DNA for the CDR3 is TGTGCCAGCAGCCCACCGTCGAACTCTGGCTACACCTTC. Amino acid sequence: CASSPPSNSGYTF.

The gene calls are TRBV28 and TRBJ2-7; TRBD1 is a possible D gene (5 bases). V gave up 3 bases and J gave up 9 bases, with 15 bases separating them. The CDR3 runs 13 residues. Germline CDR1 and CDR2: MDHEN and SYDVKM. The CDR3 DNA is TGTGCCAGCAGTTTGATGGGGCCATCCGGGCAGTACTTC. It translates to CASSLMGPSGQYF.

CDR3 protein: CASSLSPTGNTEAFF. CDR3 sequence (DNA): TGTGCCAGCAGCTTGTCCCCAACAGGGAACACTGAAGCTTTCTTT. The genes are TRBV5-4 and TRBJ1-1, with a weak D call TRBD1 (5 bases). Germline assignment: CDR1 SGHNT and CDR2 YYREEE (reference sequence). V lost 1 base to trimming and J lost 1 base, with 11 bases between them. This CDR3 is built from 15 residues.

This clone has only a few counts. The chain employs TRBV12-5 and TRBJ1-1; tentative D call: TRBD1 (5 bases). V lost 2 bases, J lost 3 bases, and 7 bases lay in between. This CDR3 has 13 residues. Germline V gene lookup returns CDR1 LGHNT and CDR2 FRNRAP. CDR3 amino acids: CASGLPGDTEAFF. The CDR3 DNA is TGTGCTAGTGGTTTGCCGGGGGACACTGAAGCTTTCTTT. Drawing the rest from reference TRBV12-5 and TRBJ1-1, the complete variable domain is DARVTQTPRHKVTEMGQEVTMRCQPILGHNTVFWYRQTMMQGLELLAYFRNRAPLDDSGMPKDRFSAEMPDATLATLKIQPSEPRDSAVYFCASGLPGDTEAFFGQGTRLTVV.

The chain recombines TRBV7-2 with TRBJ2-3, with D possibly being TRBD1 (6 bases). Looked up from germline, CDR1 is SGHTA and CDR2 is FQGNSA. Trimming cost V 7 bases and J 2 bases, with 22 bases left between them. The CDR3 is 17 amino acids. Here the CDR3 reads CASTLRPRDIYTDTQYF. CDR3 coding DNA: TGTGCCAGCACCCTAAGGCCCAGGGACATTTACACAGATACGCAGTATTTT. The full variable domain, its missing parts supplied by reference TRBV7-2 and TRBJ2-3, is GAGVSQSPSNKVTEKGKDVELRCDPISGHTALYWYRQSLGQGLEFLIYFQGNSAPDKSGLPSDRFSAERTGGSVSTLTIQRTQQEDSAVYLCASTLRPRDIYTDTQYFGPGTRLTVL.

The chain couples TRBV4-3 to TRBJ2-3, with a tentative D call TRBD2 (6 bases). Germline V gene sequence: CDR1 LGHNA, CDR2 YSLEER. Trimming removed 8 bases at V and 0 bases at J, with 9 bases between. There are 13 residues in the CDR3. The CDR3 loop reads CASGGGSTDTQYF. CDR3 bases: TGCGCCAGCGGGGGAGGAAGCACAGATACGCAGTATTTT.

This rearrangement joins TRBV7-6 to TRBJ2-1; D perhaps matches TRBD1 (5 bases). The CDR3 covers 16 residues. Germline assignment: CDR1 SGHVS and CDR2 FNYEAQ. V lost 1 base and J lost 0, with 10 bases in between. The CDR3 reads CASSLGQPSSYNEQFF. The CDR3 DNA follows: TGTGCCAGCAGCTTAGGACAGCCCAGCTCCTACAATGAGCAGTTCTTC.

This chain links TRBV4-3 with TRBJ2-5; 8 bases are a match to TRBD1. The J call may be incorrect, as the DNA end agrees better with TRBJ2-7. The CDR3 runs 15 residues. Per the germline V gene, CDR1 is LGHNA and CDR2 is YSLEER. The CDR3 DNA reads as TGCGCCAGCAGCCAAGATAAGCAGGGGGCCGACGAGCAGTACTTC. This codes for CASSQDKQGADEQYF.

V gene TRBV7-2 combines with J gene TRBJ2-7; 10 bases match TRBD2. Germline V gene data show CDR1 as SGHTA and CDR2 as FQGNSA. With 4 bases clipped from V and 4 bases from J, the junction kept 10 bases outside the gene matches. The CDR3 consists of 16 residues. The chain's CDR3 is CASSYGGLAARYEQYF. CDR3 DNA sequence: TGTGCCAGCAGCTACGGTGGACTAGCGGCCCGGTACGAGCAGTACTTC.

The chain combines TRBV7-6 with TRBJ2-1, with 13 bases that match TRBD2. Losses at the gene ends were 5 bases for V and 10 bases for J; bases not matched to a gene: 5. CDR3 length: 14 amino acids. Germline V gene sequence: CDR1 SGHVS, CDR2 FNYEAQ. The CDR3 spells CASSATSGGGEQFF. CDR3 DNA: TGTGCCAGCAGCGCCACTAGCGGGGGGGGCGAGCAGTTCTTC.

This clone was seen a few times. The chain is built from TRBV7-2 and TRBJ1-2; TRBD1 aligns across 9 bases. The length of the CDR3 is 13 residues. CDR1 is SGHTA, CDR2 FQGNSA, per germline. V shed 4 bases and J 5 bases; nucleotides not matched to a gene: 2. CDR3 sequence reads: CASSSDRGYGYTF. The DNA for the CDR3 is TGTGCCAGCAGCTCGGACAGGGGATATGGCTACACCTTC.

CDR3 in DNA: TGTGCCAGCAGCCCTGAGGGGGGGAGCGATGAGCAGTTCTTC. It is translated as CASSPEGGSDEQFF. The rearrangement uses TRBV7-8 and TRBJ2-1; the D gene is possibly TRBD2 (7 bases). The germline CDR1 and CDR2 sequences are SGHVS and FQNEAQ. This CDR3 spans 14 amino acids. Trimming took off 5 bases at V and 8 bases at J, with 16 bases between the two ends.

Here the CDR3 DNA reads TGTGCCAGCGGGCCAAGGGGGACAGCCTACGAGCAGTACTTC. Translating it yields CASGPRGTAYEQYF. The chain couples TRBV11-3 to TRBJ2-7; TRBD1 agrees at 7 bases. The CDR3 extends over 14 amino acids. V lost 8 bases, J lost 2 bases, and 9 bases stayed unmatched. Germline CDR1 reads SGHNT; CDR2 reads YENEEA.

The V gene is TRBV27, the J gene TRBJ2-1; 8 nucleotides line up with TRBD1. The germline gives CDR1 MNHEY, CDR2 SMNVEV (reference sequence). V shed 8 bases, J shed 5 bases, and the junction held 14 bases outside the gene matches. CDR3 length: 16 amino acids. The CDR3 nucleotides read TGTGCCAGCGGACAGGGTTTGTCGTCCCCCCACAATGAGCAGTTCTTC. Its protein product is CASGQGLSSPHNEQFF.

As to this clone: Germline is not matched at one junction end, which may reflect a read error. The V and J genes are TRBV7-7 and TRBJ2-3, with TRBD2 matching 7 bases. This CDR3 is built from 14 residues. Germline-derived CDR1 and CDR2 are SSHAT and FNYEAQ (reference sequence). CDR3 region: CASSFGGSGDTQYF. The CDR3 region has the DNA TGTGCTAGCAGCTTTGGCGGGAGCGGGGATACGCAGTATTTT. The full variable domain, in which reference TRBV7-7 and TRBJ2-3 provide the parts outside the CDR3, is GAGVSQSPRYKVTKRGQDVTLRCDPISSHATLYWYQQALGQGPEFLTYFNYEAQPDKSGLPSDRFSAERPEGSISTLTIQRTEQRDSAMYRCASSFGGSGDTQYFGPGTRLTVL.

This rearrangement joins TRBV27 to TRBJ2-5, with 7 nucleotides matching TRBD1. Germline V gives CDR1 MNHEY, CDR2 SMNVEV (reference sequence). The V gene end was trimmed by 5 bases and the J gene end by 4 bases; junction bases not matched to a gene: 19. The CDR3 totals 18 residues. As DNA, the CDR3 is TGTGCCAGCAGTGCAATATGGCCAGGGGGAGATATCGGAGAGACCCAGTACTTC. It encodes CASSAIWPGGDIGETQYF.

This sequence joins TRBV13 and TRBJ2-7, with TRBD1 matching over 8 bases. CDR1 and CDR2 from the germline V gene are PRHDT and FYEKMQ (reference sequence). CDR3 length equals 14 residues. With 5 bases clipped from V and 6 bases from J, the junction kept 9 bases outside the gene matches. CDR3 DNA: TGTGCCAGCAGCCCACCGGGACAGGTAGGCGAGCAGTACTTC. Amino acid sequence: CASSPPGQVGEQYF.

The J gene is TRBJ2-5, the V gene TRBV27; D is possibly TRBD1 (5 bases). V lost 7 bases and J lost 2, with 14 bases in between. CDR3 length: 14 amino acids. Germline V gene lookup returns CDR1 MNHEY and CDR2 SMNVEV (reference sequence). The CDR3 region has the DNA TGTGCCAGCACCCTTAGGCAGGGACAAGAGACCCAGTACTTC. This translates into CASTLRQGQETQYF.

The chain is built from TRBV11-3 and TRBJ2-5, with a tentative D call TRBD1 (6 bases). V lost 1 base and J lost 1, with 13 bases in between. The CDR3 is 16 residues long. Germline V lookup: CDR1 SGHNT, CDR2 YENEEA. In nucleotides, the CDR3 is TGTGCCAGCAGCTTAGGGCTGACAGGCTCCCAAGAGACCCAGTACTTC. Translation gives CASSLGLTGSQETQYF.